The text below deals with one TCR beta chain. This clone has a single count. This clone's antigen is unknown. The record has no base qualities; no much larger clone is one base away. The library was made by the immunoSEQ multiplex PCR assay. For the multiplex PCR, a mixture combining 60 forward primers for TCR Vbeta segments and 13 reverse primers for TCR Jbeta segments was used. The CDR3 region of rearranged TCR beta genes was amplified from genomic DNA with a multiplex PCR assay. The amplified TCR beta libraries were sequenced on the Illumina HiSeq System as 87-base-pair reads. As for the original processing: In a later analysis, around 80 million unique TCR beta chains were counted across the roughly 670 repertoires, and around 10 million of these chains were shared by at least two donors. Raw reads were error-corrected and collapsed into unique sequences by a nearest-neighbor algorithm in which closely related sequences were merged to remove PCR and sequencing errors. To assign V, D and J gene segments, CDR3 sequences were aligned to IMGT reference sequences. For a sequence to be retained, a match of at least six nucleotides to both a V gene segment and a J gene segment was required. Rearrangements were classified as productive when the CDR3 lacked stop codons and remained in frame with V and J, and all other rearrangements were classified as non-productive. CDR3 was defined by IMGT convention, running from the second conserved V-encoded cysteine to the conserved J-encoded phenylalanine. The earlier analysis of 550 to 650 of the donors excluded any sequence lacking an unambiguous match to a single V gene segment. In an earlier analysis of 587 of the donors, V segments were called functional above 56.7% productive rearrangements and were called segregating when the between-donor standard deviation exceeded 5%. A statistical classification framework was built for diagnosing cytomegalovirus status from the catalog of TCR beta chain sequences. In a later analysis, TCR nucleotide sequences were compared against IMGT/GENE-DB human TR gene sequences so that V and J genes could be assigned. A later analysis assigned CDR3 sequences and most-parsimonious VDJ recombination scenarios with the TCRdist pipeline. A later analysis defined each TCR beta chain by its CDR3 amino acid sequence plus V-gene family, and excluded reads lacking a unique V-gene family. In a later analysis, a few hundred highly shared, low-generation-probability nucleotide sequences were removed to address suspected cross-contamination and a sequencing artifact. In a later analysis, a clonal expansion index was calculated for each public chain from normalized within-repertoire ranks of inferred template counts. In a later analysis, generation probabilities were computed with a VDJ recombination model fitted to out-of-frame rearrangements, and the resulting probabilities were checked against IGoR. A later analysis scored TCR-TCR, TCR-HLA and TCR-CMV co-occurrence with hypergeometric tests, applying a repertoire-size bias correction to TCR pairs. To estimate false discovery rates, a later analysis permuted the HLA or CMV assignments 20 times. In a later analysis, co-occurring TCRs were grouped with DBSCAN, and TCRdist sequence similarity was added when clustering was performed within HLA-allele-positive subsets. Repertoires with fewer than 30,000 or more than 120,000 public chains were left out of co-occurrence clustering, as were four to six repertoires with anomalous nucleotide sharing. Imported from immuneACCESS, the table was reduced by TCRdb to in-frame sequences with V and J called. These copies leave out some clones; in studies compared against another copy, an unresolved V gene accounts for under half, and the cause of the remainder is not known. The V and J calls and clone size are taken from that table; D and trimming were inferred from the DNA. This sample lists some 150,000 clones; around three quarters were detected once. The top ten clones comprise 6.8% of the sample.

The sample comes from a study of cytomegalovirus exposure and HLA in healthy donors (dated by TCRdb to about 2017). About the full investigation: An earlier analysis of approximately 590 of the donors reported approximately 290 Gb of sequence data and roughly 110 million unique TCR beta sequences from roughly 180 million T cells. The number of donors typed differed by locus, with about 629-640 for A, B, C, DRB1 and DQB1, 522 for DQA1, 600 to 610 for DPA1, and under 490 for DPB1. In an earlier analysis of a few hundred of the donors, high-throughput TCR beta sequencing was used to judge whether each TCR beta V gene segment behaved as functional or pseudogenic. About 5 DR-DQ haplotypes were handled as single units for association and clustering, since linkage in the cohort was strong. Alongside the repertoire data, information on donor age, sex, ethnicity and CMV serostatus was compiled. The study combined high-throughput TCR immunosequencing, statistical association of individual TCRs with disease status, and machine learning to predict cytomegalovirus infection status. The later analysis used no new phenotypic data to find candidate immune exposures, relying instead on TCR beta sequences and their occurrence across donors. All discovery cohort repertoires had been generated using a single sequencing platform. Using immunosequencing, the study profiled T cell repertoires from roughly 650 subjects and related those repertoires to cytomegalovirus serostatus. Along with the approximately 620-subject first cohort, a separate validation cohort of some 130 different subjects was used. The study was designed to test whether signatures of past pathogen exposure could be identified by cataloging public T cell receptors. Class I and class II HLA loci were covered by the typing at four-digit resolution. Genome-wide SNP genotypes for about 65% of the 666 donors were used in a later genetic analysis, which treated that subset as a discovery cohort. Approximately 300 gigabases of sequencing data and tens of millions of unique TCR sequences were included in an early release covering roughly 700 HLA-typed donors. Across roughly 420 genotyped donors of the cohort, an average of about 250,000 unique TCR beta nucleotide sequences per donor were sequenced, and 15% to 20% of those sequences were non-productive. To study patterns of TCR occurrence, a later analysis re-analyzed previously published TCR beta repertoires from just over 650 donors and added high-resolution HLA genotyping. The genetic ancestry cluster associated with self-reported Caucasian donors included over 80% of the roughly 390 genotyped donors. Points the paper makes about the study in general: In a later analysis, several top co-occurrence clusters were reported to appear linked to parvovirus B19, influenza, CMV and Epstein-Barr virus. The presence/absence analyses assumed that sequencing depth was roughly uniform across donors, and that assumption may not be true. In vitro tests confirmed that a few of the cytomegalovirus-associated TCR beta chains recognize cytomegalovirus antigens. Compared with the approximately 670-donor mean, donors in an Asian-associated ancestry cluster had fewer N-insertions in productive TCRs, according to a later genetic analysis. Some IMGT-functional V segments, including TRBV6-2 and TRBV6-3, could not be distinguished by the 87-base-pair reads and were therefore excluded. In a later analysis, HLA-associated TCR beta chains were found to be more clonally expanded and to have lower generation probabilities than equally common non-associated chains. A group of highly shared sequence variants was considered likely to be a technical artifact of the sequencing pipeline. Because counts were too low, fewer than 20 rarely observed V segments, including chromosome 9 orphons, were excluded from the earlier analysis of 500 to 700 of the donors. Strong co-occurrence of HLA alleles, especially DR and DQ, made assigning TCR associations to individual alleles difficult. The cohort was sequenced for TCR beta chains only, and without alpha or paired-chain data the features that could be detected were limited. In a later genetic analysis, a missense DCLRE1C variant was associated with V-gene and J-gene trimming of TCR beta chains, and the association was replicated in an independent cohort. It was suggested by the authors that the approach could potentially be generalized to other disease states and immunological phenotypes. In an earlier analysis of some 550 of the donors, most TCR beta V segments were observed in productive rearrangements about 87% or about 30% of the time, broadly matching IMGT annotations. Immune exposure information for the cohort was limited to CMV serostatus. In the study, some 160 TCR beta chains were listed as associated with cytomegalovirus. According to a later analysis, TCR association rates differed among HLA loci, with DRB1 alleles showing the most associated TCRs and HLA-C alleles showing the fewest. Most TCR sequences were seen in very few donors, while some public TCRs were found in many individuals. A further reported finding was that TCR beta sequences accurately predicted the HLA-A and HLA-B alleles for most subjects in the first cohort. Specific HLA alleles were associated with roughly 16,000 TCR beta sequences at a false discovery rate of 0.05 in a later analysis. Correlated functional status among segregating V segments might be attributable to linkage disequilibrium, but an unknown experimental factor could not be ruled out. Because HLA typing was missing for some donors at each locus, association tests included only the typed subset. According to a later analysis, most CMV-associated TCR beta chains appeared to be HLA-restricted, and the HLA associations seemed to be driven largely by CMV exposure. The classifier was reported to diagnose cytomegalovirus status with high specificity and sensitivity in both the original and validation cohorts.

The cohort was made up of roughly 670 healthy bone marrow donors. All cohort members were sampled while nominally healthy, although unrecorded immune exposures were likely present. The donor tested CMV seropositive and was one of the 289 seropositive cohort members. A peripheral blood sample was collected from each donor, and TCR beta sequencing was performed on peripheral blood mononuclear cells. The Qiagen DNeasy Blood Extraction Kit was used to extract genomic DNA from the blood cell samples. Its CDR3 holds 16 amino acids, cysteine through phenylalanine. Only the CDR3 DNA is retained, 48 bases long and in frame from the first base. V and J are truncated by 5 bases and 2 bases respectively, leaving an intervening sequence of 19 bases. Taken from the germline V gene (reference sequence), the CDR1 and CDR2 loops are SEHNR and FQNEAQ.

This receptor was identified in a middle-aged man in good health and CMV-seropositive. Sequencing used PBMCs. Rearrangement joined TRBV7-9 to TRBJ2-7; matching of 5 bases hints at TRBD2 as the D gene. The CDR3 region reads CASSRTGEFVPYEQYF. The nucleotides read TGTGCCAGCAGCCGGACCGGGGAATTCGTACCCTACGAGCAGTACTTC.